This record looks at one T cell receptor beta chain sequence and its context. This clonotype has at least ten counts. Its antigen remains undetermined. No qualities accompany the bases; no much larger clone lies one base away. The time point label, as the study defines it: around 47 days after influenza vaccine administration. These data belong to a study of response to subunit inactivated influenza vaccine (dated by TCRdb to the late 2010s). The study in broad terms: The study used deep quantitative T cell receptor repertoire profiling to track responses to a trivalent subunit inactivated influenza vaccine. Points the paper makes about the study in general: The authors suggested that each seasonal influenza vaccination may recruit only a limited number of new T cells.

The library came from RT-PCR. These reads were obtained on an Illumina HiSeq 2500. TCRdb applied fastp at Q25 and MiXCR to the public reads, then kept only in-frame beta chains. Entries that share a CDR3 protein sequence are merged under the most common genes and DNA. Counted in this sample were more than 400,000 distinct CDR3 sequences; roughly 9.8% of them appeared once. Of the sample, about an eighth falls within the top ten clones. The germline V gene supplies CDR1 SGHVS and CDR2 FQNEAQ. At the junction V is shortened by 0 bases and J by 3 bases; bases outside the gene matches: 0. There are 14 amino acids in the CDR3, from cysteine to phenylalanine inclusive. Left in the record is the CDR3 DNA by itself, 42 bases read in frame from the first base.

This TCR was sampled from a man aged 45-60 years who received an inactivated influenza vaccine. Donor details come from another sample of the same person, matched by shared clones. The chain is assembled from TRBV7-8 and TRBJ2-7, and TRBD1 aligns with 9 junction nucleotides. This specimen was PBMCs from blood, taken about 6 weeks after vaccination. The nucleotide sequence is given as TGTGCCAGCAGCTTAGCGGGACAGGGCTACGAGCAGTACTTC. It translates as CASSLAGQGYEQYF.